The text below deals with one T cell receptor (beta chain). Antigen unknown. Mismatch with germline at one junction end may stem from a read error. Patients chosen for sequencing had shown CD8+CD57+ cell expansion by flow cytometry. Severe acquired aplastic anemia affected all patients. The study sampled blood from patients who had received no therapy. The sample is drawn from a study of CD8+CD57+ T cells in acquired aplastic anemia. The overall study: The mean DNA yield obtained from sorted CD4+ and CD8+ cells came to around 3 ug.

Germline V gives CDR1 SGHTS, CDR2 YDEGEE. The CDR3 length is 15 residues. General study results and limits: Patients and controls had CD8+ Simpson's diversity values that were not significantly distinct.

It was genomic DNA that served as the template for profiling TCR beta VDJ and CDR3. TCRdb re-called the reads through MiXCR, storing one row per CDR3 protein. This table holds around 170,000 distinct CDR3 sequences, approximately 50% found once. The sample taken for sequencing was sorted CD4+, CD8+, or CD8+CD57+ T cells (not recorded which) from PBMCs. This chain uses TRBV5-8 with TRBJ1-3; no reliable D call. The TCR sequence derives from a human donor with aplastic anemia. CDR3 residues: CSSTGFGSSGNTIYF. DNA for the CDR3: TGTTCCAGTACGGGGTTCGGGAGTAGTGGAAACACAATATATTTT. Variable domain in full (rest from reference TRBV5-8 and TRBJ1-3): EAGVTQSPTHLIKTRGQQATLRCSPISGHTSVYWYQQALGLGLQFLLWYDEGEERNRGNFPPRFSGRQFPNYSSELNVNALELEDSALYLCSSTGFGSSGNTIYFGEGSWLTVV.